This T cell receptor (beta chain) was sequenced for a study of CD8 T cells in ankylosing spondylitis. This clonotype was found many times. What it binds is not known. Overall study findings and caveats: Blood of patients with ankylosing spondylitis appeared to be characterized by a TCR beta motif of several highly homologous variants.

The length of the CDR3 is 11 residues. Trimming removed 5 bases from V and 9 bases from J, with 8 bases in between. TCRdb itself ran the 5' RACE reads through MiXCR, one entry per CDR3 protein. The sample shows more than 600,000 distinct CDR3 sequences, 15% to 20% of them seen only once. The chain uses TRBV12-3 or TRBV12-4 and TRBJ2-1, with D possibly being TRBD2 (6 bases). The clonotype comes from a male donor with ankylosing spondylitis. Specimen: blood, either unsorted or a sorted T cell fraction (not recorded which). In nucleotides, the CDR3 is TGTGCCAGCAGTCCTAGCGTTGAGCAGTTCTTC. It specifies CASSPSVEQFF.